A selection of T cell receptor beta chains follows, all from one sample in a study of cytomegalovirus exposure and HLA in healthy donors. Assay: immunoSEQ multiplex PCR; the TCRdb copy retains only in-frame clones and omits some. The table includes under 200,000 clones, around 80% detected once. The sample comprised PBMCs. These receptor sequences come from a young woman in good health and CMV-seronegative. Both conserved end residues are part of each CDR3. A D gene is named only where the DNA matches it firmly. Expanded clones are given a class, and other clones once, few, many or no size at all.

D gene	V gene	clone size	J gene	CDR3 DNA	CDR3 protein
TRBD2	TRBV19	-	TRBJ2-3	TGTGCCAGTAGTTCCTCCGGGACTAGCGGGCGGACGCAGTATTTT	CASSSSGTSGRTQYF
-	TRBV6-5	-	TRBJ2-7	TGTGCCAGCAGTTACCGAGGTCCGCCCTACGAGCAGTACTTC	CASSYRGPPYEQYF
TRBD1	TRBV29-1	-	TRBJ2-1	TGCAGCGTTGAAGTCCCGGACAGGGCGCCCTACAATGAGCAGTTCTTC	CSVEVPDRAPYNEQFF
-	TRBV6-6	-	TRBJ2-7	TGTGCCAGCAGTTACCCCGGCGGCTACGAGCAGTACTTC	CASSYPGGYEQYF
-	TRBV2	-	TRBJ1-1	TGTGCCAGCAGTCGGGGGAGACCTACTGAAGCTTTCTTT	CASSRGRPTEAFF
-	TRBV9	-	TRBJ2-1	TGTGCCAGCAGCGACGGTACAGAGTCCTACAATGAGCAGTTCTTC	CASSDGTESYNEQFF
-	TRBV5-5	-	TRBJ2-5	TGTGCCAGCAGCTTTTCTGAGACCCAGTACTTC	CASSFSETQYF
TRBD2	TRBV27	-	TRBJ2-4	TGTGCCAGCAGGGGACTAGCGGGAGGGCTAGCCAAAAACATTCAGTACTTC	CASRGLAGGLAKNIQYF
TRBD2	TRBV7-3	few	TRBJ2-7	TGTGCCAGCAGCTTAATGGCGGGAGGGTACGAGCAGTACTTC	CASSLMAGGYEQYF
TRBD2	TRBV5-4	-	TRBJ2-1	TGTGCCAGCAGCTTGATTGGGACTAGCATCGATGAGCAGTTCTTC	CASSLIGTSIDEQFF
-	TRBV6-1	-	TRBJ1-5	TGTGCCAGCAGTGATCTTGGGGCAGTCGGGAATCAGCCCCAGCATTTT	CASSDLGAVGNQPQHF
-	TRBV7-8	-	TRBJ1-5	TGTGCCAGCAGCCCCGGACACCCTAAGGGTCCTAGCAATCAGCCCCAGCATTTT	CASSPGHPKGPSNQPQHF
TRBD1	TRBV2	once	TRBJ1-4	TGTGCCAGCAGTGTTGACAGGGGCACTAATGAAAAACTGTTTTTT	CASSVDRGTNEKLFF
-	TRBV15	-	TRBJ2-2	TGTGCCACCAGCAGGAATCTAGCGCGGGGCACCGGGGAGCTGTTTTTT	CATSRNLARGTGELFF
-	TRBV5-1	-	TRBJ1-1	TGCGCCAGCAGCTTGGATGGAGGGAGGGACACTGAAGCTTTCTTT	CASSLDGGRDTEAFF
TRBD2	TRBV9	-	TRBJ2-1	TGTGCCAGCAGCCCGGGGAGCGGGAGTTGGGTTGAGCAGTTCTTC	CASSPGSGSWVEQFF
-	TRBV14	-	TRBJ2-1	TGTGCCAGCAGCCCTAGAAGGGGTGAGCAGTTCTTC	CASSPRRGEQFF
TRBD1	TRBV28	-	TRBJ2-1	TGTGCCAGCAGTTTAGCAGGGGGCGGTTACAATGAGCAGTTCTTC	CASSLAGGGYNEQFF
TRBD2	TRBV10-3	-	TRBJ2-1	TGTGCCATCAGTGAGTCAGATAGCGGGAGGGCCTACAATGAGCAGTTCTTC	CAISESDSGRAYNEQFF
-	TRBV19	-	TRBJ1-1	TGTGCCAGTAGTTTTTCACGTTCGGTGGGGCTTTCGGACACTGAAGCTTTCTTT	CASSFSRSVGLSDTEAFF
TRBD2	TRBV11-3	-	TRBJ2-1	TGTGCCAGCAGCTTGCTAACCGGGACTAGCGGGAGCTCCTACAATGAGCAGTTCTTC	CASSLLTGTSGSSYNEQFF
TRBD2	TRBV27	-	TRBJ2-1	TGTGCCAGCAGTTCAGCGGGGGACTACAATGAGCAGTTCTTC	CASSSAGDYNEQFF
TRBD2	TRBV7-3	-	TRBJ2-3	TGTACCAGCAGCTTAACTAGCGTCGATACGCAGTATTTT	CTSSLTSVDTQYF
TRBD1	TRBV11-3	-	TRBJ1-1	TGTGCCAGCAGCTCATCTCGTAGGGGGCGATCTATTAACACTGAAGCTTTCTTT	CASSSSRRGRSINTEAFF
TRBD2	TRBV27	once	TRBJ2-1	TGTGCCAGCAGCAGGGCGGGAGCAGTAGATGAGCAGTTCTTC	CASSRAGAVDEQFF
TRBD1	TRBV28	-	TRBJ2-7	TGTGCCAGCAGTTTGATCGGGACAGGGGGCTACGAGCAGTACTTC	CASSLIGTGGYEQYF
-	TRBV18	-	TRBJ1-1	TGTGCCAGCTCATCAACCCCCCAGGAGAACACTGAAGCTTTCTTT	CASSSTPQENTEAFF
TRBD2	TRBV15	-	TRBJ2-7	TGTGCCACCAGCAGAGATTTTCCGGCCTCCTTTAGCGGGAGGGCGTACGAGCAGTACTTC	CATSRDFPASFSGRAYEQYF
-	TRBV5-4	-	TRBJ2-7	TGTGCCAGCAGCTTGAGAAGCGGCGGCCAGGAGCAGTACTTC	CASSLRSGGQEQYF
-	TRBV21-1	-	TRBJ2-7	TGTGCCAGCAGCAAAGGTGGACACACGGGGCAGTACTTC	CASSKGGHTGQYF
-	TRBV4-2	-	TRBJ2-7	TGTGCCAGCAGCCTCCGAGCGGGTCTCTCCTACGAGCAGTACTTC	CASSLRAGLSYEQYF
-	TRBV28	-	TRBJ2-5	TGTGCCAGCAGTTTTCGACAGGCGTACCAAGAGACCCAGTACTTC	CASSFRQAYQETQYF